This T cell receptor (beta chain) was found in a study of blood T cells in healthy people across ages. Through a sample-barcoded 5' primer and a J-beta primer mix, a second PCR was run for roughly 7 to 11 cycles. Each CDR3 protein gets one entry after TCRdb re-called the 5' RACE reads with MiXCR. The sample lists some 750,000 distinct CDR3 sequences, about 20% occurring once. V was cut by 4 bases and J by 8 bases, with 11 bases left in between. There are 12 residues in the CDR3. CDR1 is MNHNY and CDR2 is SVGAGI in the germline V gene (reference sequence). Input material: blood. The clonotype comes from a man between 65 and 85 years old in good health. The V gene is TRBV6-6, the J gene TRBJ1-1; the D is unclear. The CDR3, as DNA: TGTGCCAGCAGTTTCCTCGGGGAGGAAGCTTTCTTT. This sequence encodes CASSFLGEEAFF.